A selection of T cell receptor beta chains follows, all from one sample in a study of CD8 T cells in Susac syndrome. TCRdb fed the immunoSEQ multiplex PCR reads into MiXCR, producing one record per CDR3 protein. The table lists about 300,000 distinct CDR3 sequences, over 75% of them singletons. The sequencing sample was made of CD8+ T cells from PBMCs. These TCRs come from a human donor with multiple sclerosis. Both conserved end residues are part of each CDR3. The D gene is left open where the match is weak. Size is omitted from some rows. Given values are once, few, many or a class for expanded clones.

clone_size,d_call,v_call,j_call,cdr3_aa,cdr3_nt
once,-,TRBV4-3,TRBJ2-2,CASSQDGQGELFF,TGCGCCAGCAGCCAAGATGGTCAGGGCGAGCTGTTTTTT
-,-,TRBV20-1,TRBJ2-1,CSAREVGAYEQFF,TGCAGTGCTAGAGAGGTAGGGGCATATGAGCAGTTCTTC
-,TRBD2,TRBV14,TRBJ2-1,CASSQTSEGTEQFF,TGTGCCAGCAGCCAAACTAGCGAAGGCACTGAGCAGTTCTTC
-,TRBD2,TRBV4-2,TRBJ2-1,CASSQDAPGLAGGYEQFF,TGTGCCAGCAGCCAAGATGCCCCAGGACTAGCGGGGGGTTATGAGCAGTTCTTC
-,TRBD1,TRBV30,TRBJ1-1,CAWTGQGNTEAFF,TGTGCCTGGACGGGACAGGGGAACACTGAAGCTTTCTTT
-,TRBD2,TRBV6-5,TRBJ2-1,CDPGGGANEQFF,TGTGACCCAGGCGGGGGGGCAAATGAGCAGTTCTTC
-,-,TRBV21-1,TRBJ2-7,CASTRSRTSGDF,TGTGCCAGCACCCGCAGTAGGACTAGCGGGGACTTC
few,-,TRBV7-8,TRBJ2-7,CASSLEDAGTYEQYF,TGTGCCAGCAGCTTAGAAGATGCGGGTACCTACGAGCAGTACTTC
-,-,TRBV28,TRBJ1-1,CASSLLGEGTEAFF,TGTGCCAGCAGTTTGTTGGGGGAGGGAACTGAAGCTTTCTTT
-,TRBD2,TRBV7-9,TRBJ2-1,CASSLVAGVLNEQFF,TGTGCCAGCAGCTTAGTAGCGGGAGTTTTGAATGAGCAGTTCTTC